This record covers a single T cell receptor (beta chain). Its antigen is unknown. The sample comes from a study of siplizumab effects on memory and regulatory T cells. Whole-study results and caveats: Naive T cells appeared more diverse than memory cells and seemed to be major alloresponse contributors.

Method: immunoSEQ multiplex PCR; TCRdb's copy keeps in-frame clones and lacks some. Of some 100,000 clones in the sample, approximately 91% are singletons; the top ten hold roughly 2.6%. This CDR3 is built from 11 residues. V lost 4 bases, J lost 8 bases, and 8 bases lay in between. CDR1 and CDR2 from the germline V gene are DFQATT and SNEGSKA (reference sequence). This sequence joins TRBV20-1 and TRBJ1-4, with D hard to call. Source material: CD4+ T cells sorted from blood. This TCR was sampled from a human donor in good health. Some clones in this sample may be carry-over from other donors' samples. The CDR3: CSAISKEKLFF. CDR3 in DNA: TGCAGTGCTATAAGTAAGGAAAAACTGTTTTTT.